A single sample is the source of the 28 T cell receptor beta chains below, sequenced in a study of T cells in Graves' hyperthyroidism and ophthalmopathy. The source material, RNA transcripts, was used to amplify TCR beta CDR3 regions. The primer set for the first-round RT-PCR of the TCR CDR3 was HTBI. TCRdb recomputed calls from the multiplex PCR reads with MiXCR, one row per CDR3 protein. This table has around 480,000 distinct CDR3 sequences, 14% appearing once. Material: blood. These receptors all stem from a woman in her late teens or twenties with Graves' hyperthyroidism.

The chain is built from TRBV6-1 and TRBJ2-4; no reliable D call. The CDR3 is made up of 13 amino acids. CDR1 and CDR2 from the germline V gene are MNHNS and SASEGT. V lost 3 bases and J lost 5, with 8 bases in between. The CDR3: CASSDIPENIQYF. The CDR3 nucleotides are TGTGCCAGCAGTGATATCCCAGAAAACATTCAGTACTTC.

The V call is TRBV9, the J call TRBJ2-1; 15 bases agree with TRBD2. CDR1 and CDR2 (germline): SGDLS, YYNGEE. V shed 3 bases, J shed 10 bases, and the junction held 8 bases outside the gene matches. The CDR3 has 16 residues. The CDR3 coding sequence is TGTGCCAGCAGCGCGAGTCCCGGGACTAGCGGGAGGGAGCAGTTCTTC. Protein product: CASSASPGTSGREQFF.

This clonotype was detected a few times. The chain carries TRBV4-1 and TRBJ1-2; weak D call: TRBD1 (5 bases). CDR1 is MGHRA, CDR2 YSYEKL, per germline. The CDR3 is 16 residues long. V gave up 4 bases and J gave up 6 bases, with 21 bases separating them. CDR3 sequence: CASSPPWGGVNNGYTF. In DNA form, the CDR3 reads TGCGCCAGCAGCCCCCCTTGGGGGGGGGTGAATAATGGCTACACCTTC.

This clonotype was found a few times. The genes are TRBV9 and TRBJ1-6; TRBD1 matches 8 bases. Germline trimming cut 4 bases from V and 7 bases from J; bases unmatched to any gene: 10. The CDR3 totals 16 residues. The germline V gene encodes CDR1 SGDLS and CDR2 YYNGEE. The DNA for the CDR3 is TGTGCCAGCAGCCCACGGGAACAGGGGGTAAATTCACCCCTCCACTTT. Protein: CASSPREQGVNSPLHF. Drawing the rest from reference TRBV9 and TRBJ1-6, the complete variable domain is DSGVTQTPKHLITATGQRVTLRCSPRSGDLSVYWYQQSLDQGLQFLIQYYNGEERAKGNILERFSAQQFPDLHSELNLSSLELGDSALYFCASSPREQGVNSPLHFGNGTRLTVT.

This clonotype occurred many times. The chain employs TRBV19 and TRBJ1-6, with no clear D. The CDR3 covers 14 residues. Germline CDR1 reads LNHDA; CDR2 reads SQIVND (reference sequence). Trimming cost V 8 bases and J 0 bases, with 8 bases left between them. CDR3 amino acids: CASASVSYNSPLHF. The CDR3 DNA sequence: TGTGCCAGTGCGAGTGTCTCCTATAATTCACCCCTCCACTTT.

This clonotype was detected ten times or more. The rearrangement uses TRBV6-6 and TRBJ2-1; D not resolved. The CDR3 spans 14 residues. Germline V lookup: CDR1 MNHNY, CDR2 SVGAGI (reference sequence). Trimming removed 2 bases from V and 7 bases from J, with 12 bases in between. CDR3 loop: CASSYQQYGNEQFF. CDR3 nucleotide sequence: TGTGCCAGCAGTTACCAACAATACGGAAATGAGCAGTTCTTC.

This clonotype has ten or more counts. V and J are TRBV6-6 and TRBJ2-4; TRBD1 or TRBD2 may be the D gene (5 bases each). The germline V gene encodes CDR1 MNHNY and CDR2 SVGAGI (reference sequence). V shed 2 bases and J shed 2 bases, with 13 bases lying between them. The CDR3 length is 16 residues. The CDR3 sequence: CASSYGTEGSKNIQYF. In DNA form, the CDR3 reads TGTGCCAGCAGTTACGGGACCGAGGGATCCAAAAACATTCAGTACTTC.

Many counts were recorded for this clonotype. This chain's CDR3 is CASSQTQGGETQYF. DNA of the CDR3: TGTGCCAGCAGCCAGACCCAGGGAGGGGAGACCCAGTACTTC. The V and J genes are TRBV9 and TRBJ2-5; 7 positions agree with TRBD2. CDR1 SGDLS and CDR2 YYNGEE come from the germline V gene. This CDR3 comprises 14 residues. V lost 4 bases to trimming and J lost 5 bases; unmatched junction nucleotides: 8.

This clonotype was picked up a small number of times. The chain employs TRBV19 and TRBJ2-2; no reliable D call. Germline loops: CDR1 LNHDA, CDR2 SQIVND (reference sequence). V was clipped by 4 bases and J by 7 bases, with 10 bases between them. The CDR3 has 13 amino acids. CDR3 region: CASSSPRIGELFF. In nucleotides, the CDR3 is TGTGCCAGTAGTAGCCCTAGGATCGGGGAGCTGTTTTTT.

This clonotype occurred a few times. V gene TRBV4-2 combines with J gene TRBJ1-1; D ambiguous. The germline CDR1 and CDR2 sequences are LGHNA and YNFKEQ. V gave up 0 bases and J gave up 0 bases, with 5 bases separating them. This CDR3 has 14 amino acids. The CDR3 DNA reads TGTGCCAGCAGCCAAGATCTTTTGAACACTGAAGCTTTCTTT. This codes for CASSQDLLNTEAFF.

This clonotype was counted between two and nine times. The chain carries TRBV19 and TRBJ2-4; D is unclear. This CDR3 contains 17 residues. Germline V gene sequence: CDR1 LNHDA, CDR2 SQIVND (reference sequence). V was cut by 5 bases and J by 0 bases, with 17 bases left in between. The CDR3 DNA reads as TGTGCCAGTAGTCCGGCGGACGAGAAGGGAGCCAAAAACATTCAGTACTTC. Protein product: CASSPADEKGAKNIQYF. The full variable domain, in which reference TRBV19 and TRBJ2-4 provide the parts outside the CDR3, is DGGITQSPKYLFRKEGQNVTLSCEQNLNHDAMYWYRQDPGQGLRLIYYSQIVNDFQKGDIAEGYSVSREKKESFPLTVTSAQKNPTAFYLCASSPADEKGAKNIQYFGAGTRLSVL.

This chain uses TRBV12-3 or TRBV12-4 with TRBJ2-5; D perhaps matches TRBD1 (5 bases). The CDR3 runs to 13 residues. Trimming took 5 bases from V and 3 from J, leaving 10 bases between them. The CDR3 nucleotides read TGTGCCAGCAGTGCCACGACAGAAGAGACCCAGTACTTC. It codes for CASSATTEETQYF.

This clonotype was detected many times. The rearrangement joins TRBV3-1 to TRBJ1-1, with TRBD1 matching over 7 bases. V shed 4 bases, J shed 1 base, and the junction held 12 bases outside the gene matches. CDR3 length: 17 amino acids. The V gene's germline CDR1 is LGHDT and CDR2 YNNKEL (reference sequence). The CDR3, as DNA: TGTGCCAGCAGCCGCGGACAGGCTGGTCGGAAGAACACTGAAGCTTTCTTT. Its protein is CASSRGQAGRKNTEAFF.

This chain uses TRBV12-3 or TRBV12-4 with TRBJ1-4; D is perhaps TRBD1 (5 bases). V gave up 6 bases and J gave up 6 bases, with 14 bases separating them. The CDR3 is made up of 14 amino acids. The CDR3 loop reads CASSRAGFDEKLFF. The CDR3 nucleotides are TGTGCCAGCAGCCGAGCAGGGTTCGATGAAAAACTGTTTTTT.

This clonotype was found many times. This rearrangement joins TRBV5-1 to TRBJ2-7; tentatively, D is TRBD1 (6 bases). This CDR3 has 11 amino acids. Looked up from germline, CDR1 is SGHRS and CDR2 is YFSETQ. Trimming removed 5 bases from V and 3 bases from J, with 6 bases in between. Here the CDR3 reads CASRDSYEQYF. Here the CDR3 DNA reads TGCGCCAGCAGGGACAGCTACGAGCAGTACTTC.

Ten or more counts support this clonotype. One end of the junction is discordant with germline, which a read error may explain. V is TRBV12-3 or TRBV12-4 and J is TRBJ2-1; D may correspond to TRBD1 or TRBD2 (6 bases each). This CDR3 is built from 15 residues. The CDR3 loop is CAGSFRGLSYNEQFF. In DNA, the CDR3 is TGTGCCGGCAGTTTTCGGGGGCTCTCCTACAATGAGCAGTTCTTC.

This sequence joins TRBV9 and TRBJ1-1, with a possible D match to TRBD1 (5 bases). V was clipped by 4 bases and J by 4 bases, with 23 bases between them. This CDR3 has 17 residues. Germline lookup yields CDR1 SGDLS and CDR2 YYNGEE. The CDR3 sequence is CASSPMGGAGLVTEAFF. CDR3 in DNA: TGTGCCAGCAGCCCGATGGGGGGTGCGGGCTTGGTCACTGAAGCTTTCTTT.

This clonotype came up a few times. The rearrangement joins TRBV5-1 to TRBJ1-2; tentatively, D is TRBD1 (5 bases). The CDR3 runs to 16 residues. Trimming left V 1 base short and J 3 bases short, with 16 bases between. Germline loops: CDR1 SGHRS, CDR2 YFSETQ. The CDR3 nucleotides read TGCGCCAGCAGCTTGCTTACAGGCGGGCCGGACTATGGCTACACCTTC. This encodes CASSLLTGGPDYGYTF.

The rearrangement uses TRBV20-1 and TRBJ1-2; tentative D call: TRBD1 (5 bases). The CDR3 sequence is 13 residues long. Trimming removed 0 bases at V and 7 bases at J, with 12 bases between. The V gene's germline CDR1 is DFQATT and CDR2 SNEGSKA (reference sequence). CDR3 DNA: TGCAGTGCTAGAGAAGCGGGGGTGCTTGGCTACACCTTC. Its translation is CSAREAGVLGYTF.

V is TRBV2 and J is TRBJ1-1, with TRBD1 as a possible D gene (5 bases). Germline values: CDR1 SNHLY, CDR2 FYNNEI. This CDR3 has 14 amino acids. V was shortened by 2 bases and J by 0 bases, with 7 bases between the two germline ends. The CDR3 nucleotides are TGTGCCAGCAGTGAATCGGGACTGAACACTGAAGCTTTCTTT. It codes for CASSESGLNTEAFF.

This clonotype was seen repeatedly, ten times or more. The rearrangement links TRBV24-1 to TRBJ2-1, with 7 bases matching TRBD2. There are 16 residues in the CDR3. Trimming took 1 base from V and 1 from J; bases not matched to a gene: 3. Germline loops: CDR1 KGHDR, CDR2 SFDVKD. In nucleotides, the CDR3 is TGTGCCACCAGTGATTTCGGGGGGATATCCTACAATGAGCAGTTCTTC. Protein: CATSDFGGISYNEQFF.

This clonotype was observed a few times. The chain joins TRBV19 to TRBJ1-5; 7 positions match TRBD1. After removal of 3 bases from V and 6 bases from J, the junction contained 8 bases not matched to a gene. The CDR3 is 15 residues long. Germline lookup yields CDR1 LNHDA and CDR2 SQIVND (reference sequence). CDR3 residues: CASSISDRAGQPQHF. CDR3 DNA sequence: TGTGCCAGTAGTATTTCAGACAGGGCTGGTCAGCCCCAGCATTTT.

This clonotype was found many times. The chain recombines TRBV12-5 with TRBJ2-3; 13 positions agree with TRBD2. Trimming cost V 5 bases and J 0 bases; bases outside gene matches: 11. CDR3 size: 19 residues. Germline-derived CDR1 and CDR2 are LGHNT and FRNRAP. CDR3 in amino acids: CASGGLGTSGDSSTDTQYF. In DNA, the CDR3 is TGTGCTAGTGGTGGACTCGGGACTAGCGGGGATTCTAGCACAGATACGCAGTATTTT.

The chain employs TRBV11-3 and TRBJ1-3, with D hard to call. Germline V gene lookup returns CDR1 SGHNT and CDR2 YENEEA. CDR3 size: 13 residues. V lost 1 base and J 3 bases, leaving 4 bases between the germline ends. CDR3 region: CASSLVLGNTIYF. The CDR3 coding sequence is TGTGCCAGCAGCTTAGTCCTTGGAAACACCATATATTTT. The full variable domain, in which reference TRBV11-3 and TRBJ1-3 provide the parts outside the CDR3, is EAGVVQSPRYKIIEKKQPVAFWCNPISGHNTLYWYLQNLGQGPELLIRYENEEAVDDSQLPKDRFSAERLKGVDSTLKIQPAELGDSAVYLCASSLVLGNTIYFGEGSWLTVV.

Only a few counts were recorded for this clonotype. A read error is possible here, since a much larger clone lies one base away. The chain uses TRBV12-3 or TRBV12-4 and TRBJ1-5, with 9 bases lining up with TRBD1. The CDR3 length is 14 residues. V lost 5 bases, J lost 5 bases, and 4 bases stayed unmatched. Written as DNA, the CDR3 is TGTGCCAGCAGTCAGACAGGGGGGGATCAGCCCCAGCATTTT. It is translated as CASSQTGGDQPQHF.

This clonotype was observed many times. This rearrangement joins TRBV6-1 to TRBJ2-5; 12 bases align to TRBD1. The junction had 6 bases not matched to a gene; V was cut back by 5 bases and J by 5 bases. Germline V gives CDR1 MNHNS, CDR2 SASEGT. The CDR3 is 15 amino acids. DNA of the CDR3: TGTGCCAGCAGTCACCGGGACAGGGGGCGGGAGACCCAGTACTTC. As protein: CASSHRDRGRETQYF.

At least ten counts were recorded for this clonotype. The CDR3 region has the DNA TGCAGCGTTTGGGATAGCGGGGGCACAGATACGCAGTATTTT. It specifies CSVWDSGGTDTQYF. The chain uses TRBV29-1 and TRBJ2-3; 8 bases line up with TRBD2. The CDR3 consists of 14 residues. V lost 5 bases and J lost 1; bases outside the gene matches: 5. The germline V gene encodes CDR1 SQVTM and CDR2 ANQGSEA.

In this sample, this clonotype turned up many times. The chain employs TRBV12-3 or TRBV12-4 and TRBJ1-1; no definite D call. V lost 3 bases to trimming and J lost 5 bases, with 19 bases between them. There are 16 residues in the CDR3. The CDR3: CASSFSPGPLRTEAFF. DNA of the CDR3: TGTGCCAGCAGTTTTAGTCCGGGCCCATTAAGGACTGAAGCTTTCTTT.